Following are 5 T cell receptor beta chains from one sample sequenced in a study of OX40 agonist ivuxolimab in advanced cancers. Repertoires were generated with immunoSEQ multiplex PCR, while TCRdb's copy carries only in-frame clones and drops some. The sample lists 100,000 or so clones; roughly nine tenths were seen once. The material was CD4+ or CD8+ T cells sorted from blood, obtained in a trial of the OX40 agonist ivuxolimab. These receptors all stem from an adult with an advanced solid tumor such as melanoma, head and neck, liver or kidney cancer.

The chain joins TRBV19 to TRBJ1-3; no definite D call. The CDR3 has 17 amino acids. The V end was cut by 1 base, the J end by 0 bases, with 13 bases between. Germline CDR1 LNHDA, CDR2 SQIVND (reference sequence). The CDR3: CASSIGWAGRSGNTIYF. CDR3 sequence (DNA): TGTGCCAGTAGTATAGGGTGGGCAGGACGCTCTGGAAACACCATATATTTT.

This clone was seen a few times. The chain couples TRBV5-6 to TRBJ2-7, with 9 bases fitting TRBD1. V was pared by 0 bases and J by 3 bases, with 4 bases of the junction left unmatched. Germline assignment: CDR1 SGHDT and CDR2 YYEEEE. The CDR3 consists of 15 residues. CDR3 region: CASSLVGQGSYEQYF. Written as DNA, the CDR3 is TGTGCCAGCAGCTTGGTGGGACAGGGAAGCTACGAGCAGTACTTC.

The V and J genes are TRBV28 and TRBJ1-4, with 7 bases identical to TRBD1. The germline gives CDR1 MDHEN, CDR2 SYDVKM. The CDR3 loop spans 13 amino acids. J lost 14 bases, V lost 8 bases, and 14 bases had no gene match. The CDR3 spells CASHPGQRTGLFF. DNA for the CDR3: TGTGCCAGCCACCCGGGACAGAGGACCGGGCTGTTTTTT.

V usage is TRBV6-1 and J usage is TRBJ1-2, with 7 bases fitting TRBD1. The CDR3 length is 14 residues. V lost 6 bases and J lost 4; bases outside the gene matches: 8. In germline, CDR1 is MNHNS, CDR2 SASEGT. CDR3 sequence (DNA): TGTGCCAGCAGCGGGGTAGGGGGCATCTATGGCTACACCTTC. As protein: CASSGVGGIYGYTF.

The V gene is TRBV5-1, the J gene TRBJ2-1; 8 bases map to TRBD1. The ends lost 6 bases at V and 0 bases at J; junction bases unmatched: 5. This CDR3 has 15 amino acids. CDR1 is SGHRS and CDR2 is YFSETQ in the germline V gene. The CDR3 sequence is CASILTGGSYNEQFF. The CDR3 bases are TGCGCCAGCATTCTCACAGGGGGCTCCTACAATGAGCAGTTCTTC.